The table lists the clone carrying this T cell receptor (beta chain) with a count of one. The data originate from a study of control samples from healthy donors and cancer patients. TCRdb's table, derived via immunoSEQ multiplex PCR, lists solely in-frame clones and lacks some. The profile covers roughly 100,000 clones, with 92% appearing a single time and less than 2.5% taken by the ten largest. The germline gives CDR1 LNHDA, CDR2 SQIVND (reference sequence). The V end was cut by 3 bases, the J end by 4 bases, with 9 bases between. The CDR3 contains 13 residues. Material: blood. This sequence joins TRBV19 and TRBJ1-2; D perhaps matches TRBD1 (5 bases). This TCR was sampled from a woman aged 18-35 years in good health. Written as DNA, the CDR3 is TGTGCCAGTAGTATCCCCGGGACCTATGGCTACACCTTC. Its translation: CASSIPGTYGYTF. Full variable domain (missing parts from reference TRBV19 and TRBJ1-2): DGGITQSPKYLFRKEGQNVTLSCEQNLNHDAMYWYRQDPGQGLRLIYYSQIVNDFQKGDIAEGYSVSREKKESFPLTVTSAQKNPTAFYLCASSIPGTYGYTFGSGTRLTVV.